A selection of T cell receptor beta chains follows, all from one sample in a study of blood T cell repertoires in COVID-19. The repertoire was sequenced with immunoSEQ multiplex PCR; TCRdb's copy has only in-frame clones and lacks some. In the table there are about 130,000 clones, about 79% of which are singletons. Material for sequencing was PBMCs or T cells enriched from blood (not recorded which). These receptors all come from a middle-aged man who had recovered from COVID-19. Both conserved end residues are part of each CDR3. The order of the fields is V gene, D gene, clone size, J gene, CDR3 length, CDR3 DNA, CDR3 protein. D genes are given only for firm matches. Not every row has a clone size; where given, it reads once, few, many or a size class.

TRBV2	-	-	TRBJ1-6	15	TGTGCCAGCAGTGAACAGGGGCGAAATAATTCACCCCTCCACTTT	CASSEQGRNNSPLHF
TRBV24-1	TRBD1	few	TRBJ1-1	13	TGTGCCACCAGTGACGGACAGGGGACTGAAGCTTTCTTT	CATSDGQGTEAFF
TRBV3-1/TRBV3-2	TRBD2	-	TRBJ2-3	19	TGTGCCAGCAGCCAGAGGGGGTGGGTTAGCGGGGGAATCACAGATACGCAGTATTTT	CASSQRGWVSGGITDTQYF
TRBV14	-	-	TRBJ1-4	17	TGTGCCAGCAGCCAATGGACAAGGGGAATATCTAATGAAAAACTGTTTTTT	CASSQWTRGISNEKLFF
TRBV6-2/TRBV6-3	TRBD2	-	TRBJ2-3	15	TGTGCCAGCAGCCCTAGCGGGGGGGCCTCAGATACGCAGTATTTT	CASSPSGGASDTQYF
TRBV18	-	-	TRBJ1-2	12	TGTGCCAGCTCACCGGGGGGAGATGGCTACACCTTC	CASSPGGDGYTF
TRBV5-8	TRBD2	-	TRBJ2-7	15	TGTGCCAGCAGCTCCGCAGCGGGGAGCTCCTACGAGCAGTACTTC	CASSSAAGSSYEQYF
TRBV6-2/TRBV6-3	TRBD2	once	TRBJ2-1	17	TGTGCCAGCAGTTACCTCAGACTAGCGGGGGGAAACAATGAGCAGTTCTTC	CASSYLRLAGGNNEQFF
TRBV6-1	TRBD1	few	TRBJ1-1	15	TGTGCCAGCAGGCCTCCGGGACAGGGAGGAACTGAAGCTTTCTTT	CASRPPGQGGTEAFF
TRBV12-3/TRBV12-4	-	few	TRBJ1-1	13	TGTGCCAGCTCCCGGGGGGGGAGGACTGAAGCTTTCTTT	CASSRGGRTEAFF
TRBV27	TRBD1	once	TRBJ1-5	15	TGTGCCAGCAGCCCGAGGACAGGGACGTATCAGCCCCAGCATTTT	CASSPRTGTYQPQHF
TRBV27	TRBD1	-	TRBJ2-4	19	TGTGCCAGCAGTCGGGCCCAACAGGGGTCGGATGGAGCCAAAAACATTCAGTACTTC	CASSRAQQGSDGAKNIQYF
TRBV7-2	TRBD1	-	TRBJ1-4	13	TGTGCCAGCCACAGGGGTTTAAATGAAAAACTGTTTTTT	CASHRGLNEKLFF
TRBV29-1	TRBD1	-	TRBJ1-1	13	TGCAGCGTGTGGGGACAGGGCAACACTGAAGCTTTCTTT	CSVWGQGNTEAFF
TRBV11-1	TRBD1	-	TRBJ1-2	15	TGTGCCAGCAGCTTAACCGGACAGGGGGCATATGGCTACACCTTC	CASSLTGQGAYGYTF
TRBV6-4	-	-	TRBJ2-3	16	TGTGCCAGCAGTGACTCGGACAAGCTTAGCACAGATACGCAGTATTTT	CASSDSDKLSTDTQYF
TRBV1	-	-	TRBJ1-4	19	TGCACCAGCAGCCAAGATAACCCGGGACAGGGGGCCCTAAGTGAAAAACTGTTTTTT	CTSSQDNPGQGALSEKLFF
TRBV5-1	-	-	TRBJ1-3	14	TGCGCCAGCAGCTTGTCAGGGTATGGAAACACCATATATTTT	CASSLSGYGNTIYF
TRBV15	TRBD1	once	TRBJ1-5	15	TGTGCCACCAGTCTCGACAGGGCTAGCAATCAGCCCCAGCATTTT	CATSLDRASNQPQHF
TRBV2	TRBD1	-	TRBJ1-2	15	TGTGCCAGCAGGGCCGGGACAGGGACAAACTATGGCTACACCTTC	CASRAGTGTNYGYTF
TRBV14	-	-	TRBJ1-3	13	TGTGCCAGAGATGAGGGTGGAGGAAACACCATATATTTT	CARDEGGGNTIYF
TRBV6-5	-	few	TRBJ2-7	13	TGTGCCAGCAGTTTTGGAGGGGATTACGAGCAGTACTTC	CASSFGGDYEQYF
TRBV7-6	-	once	TRBJ1-4	13	TGTGCCAGCAGAGGGGGAACTAATGAAAAACTGTTTTTT	CASRGGTNEKLFF
TRBV5-1	-	-	TRBJ2-7	13	TGCGCCAGCAGCGGGACGGGGGGCGGCGAGCAGTACTTC	CASSGTGGGEQYF
TRBV7-3	-	few	TRBJ1-6	15	TGTGCCAGCAGCGTATCTAGCTCCTATAATTCACCCCTCCACTTT	CASSVSSSYNSPLHF
TRBV10-2	TRBD1	-	TRBJ2-5	15	TGCGCCACCCTAAGGGGGACAGGGTCTTTGGAGACCCAGTACTTC	CATLRGTGSLETQYF
TRBV7-2	-	-	TRBJ1-2	15	TGTGCCAGCAGCTTAGAGCTGCAACAGAAGTATGGCTACACCTTC	CASSLELQQKYGYTF
TRBV19	TRBD2	once	TRBJ2-3	18	TGTGCCAGTAGTATGGGGACTAGCGGGTCTGGGCGTTTGGATACGCAGTATTTT	CASSMGTSGSGRLDTQYF
TRBV29-1	-	-	TRBJ1-2	13	TGCAGCGTTCGAGTGCCGAATAACTATGGCTACACCTTC	CSVRVPNNYGYTF
TRBV27	-	-	TRBJ2-3	15	TGTGCCAGCAGTTTCGGGGGGCGACGCACAGATACGCAGTATTTT	CASSFGGRRTDTQYF
TRBV10-3	TRBD1	-	TRBJ1-6	15	TGTGCCATCAGTGAACGAGGGGGCGGCGATTCACCCCTCCACTTT	CAISERGGGDSPLHF
TRBV27	TRBD1	-	TRBJ2-7	14	TGTGCCAGCAGTCAAGCAGGGGGATTCTACGAGCAGTACTTC	CASSQAGGFYEQYF
TRBV6-5	-	-	TRBJ1-4	14	TGTGCCAGCAGTTACTCCCCCACAGGGGAAAAACTGTTTTTT	CASSYSPTGEKLFF
TRBV19	TRBD2	many	TRBJ2-7	13	TGTGCCAGTACCGCTGCGGGGGTTAACGAGCAGTACTTC	CASTAAGVNEQYF
TRBV21-1	-	-	TRBJ1-1	15	TGTGCCAGCAGCAAAGGCAGGGGGGCGAGCACTGAAGCTTTCTTT	CASSKGRGASTEAFF
TRBV11-2	-	-	TRBJ1-1	15	TGTGCCAGCAGCCCAGAGTGGGGCCGGAACACTGAAGCTTTCTTT	CASSPEWGRNTEAFF
TRBV3-1/TRBV3-2	TRBD1	-	TRBJ1-6	15	TGTGCCAGCAGCCATAGGGACAGGCCAAATTCACCCCTCCACTTT	CASSHRDRPNSPLHF
TRBV4-2	TRBD2	-	TRBJ2-2	18	TGTGCCAGCAGCCAAGATCATGCGGGGGGGCCTAACACCGGGGAGCTGTTTTTT	CASSQDHAGGPNTGELFF
TRBV7-2	TRBD1	once	TRBJ1-2	15	TGTGCCAGCAGCCCCAGACAGGGAGATAACTATGGCTACACCTTC	CASSPRQGDNYGYTF
TRBV27	-	-	TRBJ2-7	14	TGTGCCAGCAGGCCAGGGATGAACGCCTACGAGCAGTACTTC	CASRPGMNAYEQYF
TRBV21-1	-	-	TRBJ1-3	15	TGTGCCAGCAGCAAATCTGACAGGGGGGGAAACACCATATATTTT	CASSKSDRGGNTIYF
TRBV13	TRBD1	-	TRBJ1-1	17	TGTGCCAGCAGCTCCATCCGGGACAGGGGACTGAACACTGAAGCTTTCTTT	CASSSIRDRGLNTEAFF
TRBV11-2	-	-	TRBJ1-6	13	TGTGCCAGCAGCTTAGGCCCGGGATCACCCCTCCACTTT	CASSLGPGSPLHF
TRBV5-1	-	-	TRBJ2-1	11	TGCGCCAGCGGCTCCAACAATGAGCAGTTCTTC	CASGSNNEQFF
TRBV10-2	TRBD2	-	TRBJ2-7	16	TGCGCCAGCAGTGAAAGGGTAGCGGGGGGACCGTACGAGCAGTACTTC	CASSERVAGGPYEQYF
TRBV2	TRBD1	-	TRBJ1-5	14	TGTGCCAGCAGGCAAACAGGGGCCCATCAGCCCCAGCATTTT	CASRQTGAHQPQHF
TRBV12-3/TRBV12-4	TRBD1	-	TRBJ1-4	13	TGTGCCAGCAGCGGGACAGCGAATGAAAAACTGTTTTTT	CASSGTANEKLFF
TRBV3-1/TRBV3-2	TRBD1	once	TRBJ1-6	16	TGTGCCAGCAGCCGCGGAGAGGGGGCTCAGAATTCACCCCTCCACTTT	CASSRGEGAQNSPLHF
TRBV4-1	TRBD2	-	TRBJ2-5	14	TGCGCCAGCAGCACCCCTAGCGGCCGGGGGACCCAGTACTTC	CASSTPSGRGTQYF
TRBV29-1	-	-	TRBJ1-5	12	TGCAGCGTTGGAGGACAGAATCAGCCCCAGCATTTT	CSVGGQNQPQHF
TRBV4-3	-	-	TRBJ1-5	15	TGCGCCAGCAGCCAAGATGCAGAAAGCAATCAGCCCCAGCATTTT	CASSQDAESNQPQHF
TRBV3-1/TRBV3-2	-	-	TRBJ2-3	13	TGTGCCAGCAGCCAAGATCCGAGGAGTACGCAGTATTTT	CASSQDPRSTQYF
TRBV28	TRBD1	-	TRBJ1-1	15	TGTGCCAGCAGCCCACGACAGGGGTGGGTGACTGAAGCTTTCTTT	CASSPRQGWVTEAFF